The T cell receptor (beta chain) described here comes from a study of T cell responses to AZD1222 COVID-19 vaccine. After removal of 1 base from V and 6 bases from J, the junction contained 3 bases not matched to a gene. This CDR3 has 15 amino acids. Germline CDR1 and CDR2: LGHDT and YNNKEL (reference sequence). TCRdb's copy holds only in-frame clones and misses some; the assay was immunoSEQ multiplex PCR. Here the sample spans fewer than 150,000 clones, 88% being singletons. General observations from the study: Only a handful of AZD1222 recipients, roughly six in all, had baseline seropositivity.

A note on this clone: Antigen specificity is unknown.

V and J are TRBV3-1 (or the pseudogene TRBV3-2) and TRBJ2-1, with TRBD2 identical over 10 bases. The source of this sequence is an adult who received the AZD1222 COVID-19 vaccine. The sample consisted of peripheral blood, taken 28 days after the second AZD1222 dose. CDR3 DNA: TGTGCCAGCAGCCAAGTGACTAGCGGGCCCAATGAGCAGTTCTTC. Translating it yields CASSQVTSGPNEQFF.